This TCR beta chain stems from a study of blood T cells in healthy people across ages. Study-level points and caveats: PBMC samples, being unsorted, prevented any conclusive comparison of naive and antigen-experienced cells. In the absence of known donor CMV status, changes in expanded clonotypes were possibly confounded.

Concerning this clonotype: Its antigen is currently unknown.

Next came a second PCR, run for roughly 6 to 11 cycles, which used a sample-barcoded 5' primer along with a J-beta primer mix. Template switching added a 12-random-nucleotide identifier to every cDNA molecule. Each single sample gave us at least 2.5 million CDR3-containing paired-end reads. TCRdb redid the calling of the 5' RACE reads with MiXCR, one entry per CDR3 protein. The profile shows about 830,000 distinct CDR3 sequences, under 80% of them singletons. There are 15 residues in the CDR3. The germline CDR1 and CDR2 sequences are SGHRS and YFSETQ. J gave up 3 bases and V 0 bases, and 4 bases lay outside the gene matches.

Input material: blood. This clonotype was sampled from a man aged 30-40 years in good health. The gene calls are TRBV5-1 and TRBJ1-2; 8 bases match TRBD1. The DNA for the CDR3 is TGCGCCAGCAGCTTGGCCGACAGGGGCGACTATGGCTACACCTTC. Protein sequence: CASSLADRGDYGYTF.